Reported below is one T cell receptor beta chain. The CDR3 spans 14 residues. V was cut by 4 bases and J by 9 bases, with 14 bases left in between. Germline-derived CDR1 and CDR2 are SGHRS and YFSETQ. This sample stems from a study of blood T cell repertoires in COVID-19. Study-wide background: T cells, B-cell-depleted T cells, or PBMCs provided the cDNA or gDNA that served as material.

Followed over time, Seattle patients had been enrolled while infection was active. Study processing details: Amplification from reference gene primers served as the basis for estimated nucleated cell counts. Only in-frame clones appear in the TCRdb table, and some are missing; sequencing was by immunoSEQ multiplex PCR. V, J and clone size reflect that table, while D and trimming were determined from the DNA. The sample records 100,000 to 150,000 clones, approximately 85% being singletons. The chain employs TRBV5-1 and TRBJ1-6; possible D gene TRBD1, 6 bases. This receptor was taken from a man younger than 45 with COVID-19, enrolled during active disease. Sequencing used peripheral blood. CDR3 sequence (DNA): TGCGCCAGCAGCGCTGGGACATGGGGTTCACCCCTCCACTTT. This encodes CASSAGTWGSPLHF.